A selection of T cell receptor beta chains follows, all from one sample in a study of blood T cells in healthy people across ages. MiXCR, run by TCRdb on the 5' RACE reads, gives a single entry per CDR3 protein. The repertoire holds hundreds of thousands of distinct CDR3 sequences, with roughly 30% as singletons. The specimen was blood. The receptors derive from a woman of 80 years or more in good health. CDR3s leave out the opening cysteine and the closing phenylalanine or tryptophan.

V: TRBV30
CDR3: AWSVQKDQPQH

V: TRBV20-1
CDR3: SARDQRQNSNQPQH

V: TRBV5-1
CDR3: ASSLVVLAGVLDEQY

V: TRBV25-1
CDR3: ASSGRDRGPGANVLT

V: TRBV20-1
CDR3: SAMRLAGGLGTQY

V: TRBV10-3
CDR3: AISGRGGTEAF

V: TRBV7-2
CDR3: ASSPLVARQGAYNEQF

V: TRBV20-1
CDR3: SAWTSGGGLAKNIQY

V: TRBV2
CDR3: ASSERKGAASTDTLY

V: TRBV18
CDR3: ASSPRTVSYEQY

V: TRBV20-1
CDR3: SAAGTGGADGYT

V: TRBV7-9
CDR3: ASSFPFGRDLANYGYT

V: TRBV14
CDR3: ASSQDWAHANYGYT

V: TRBV7-9
CDR3: ASSLYGRGDYNEQY

V: TRBV20-1
CDR3: SAPPRVGDQPQH

V: TRBV15
CDR3: ATSVDFDRGVFYEQY

V: TRBV12-3/TRBV12-4
CDR3: ASTARGKVYGYT

V: TRBV20-1
CDR3: SAGQTYGYT

V: TRBV7-2
CDR3: ARVEAF

V: TRBV6-6
CDR3: ASSLGTGTTDTQY

V: TRBV18
CDR3: ASSRESPSSYNEQF

V: TRBV6-1
CDR3: ASSEAVDNQPQH

V: TRBV27
CDR3: ASSSVGQVAEKLF

V: TRBV28
CDR3: ASSLDLQALSANVLT

V: TRBV30
CDR3: AWTKGDTQY

V: TRBV6-5
CDR3: ASSRTVGTGPSPLH

V: TRBV10-3
CDR3: ASNPDPLSEQF

V: TRBV6-6
CDR3: ASSLEVAGGQEAQY

V: TRBV2
CDR3: ASTQGTGGGKLF

V: TRBV6-1
CDR3: ASSEAAGPLGQY

V: TRBV6-5
CDR3: ASSYSMNTEAF

V: TRBV20-1
CDR3: SAGLAGGFATGELF

V: TRBV30
CDR3: AFDRGSGYEQY

V: TRBV18
CDR3: ASSPQGRISNEQF